The next 2 T cell receptor beta chains were all read from a single sample in a study of blood T cell repertoires in COVID-19. Using immunoSEQ multiplex PCR, the repertoire was profiled, and TCRdb retains in-frame clones only, with some absent. Of about 140,000 clones listed, about 87% are singletons. The specimen sequenced was peripheral blood. Every receptor here comes from a human donor with COVID-19, enrolled during active disease. The donor label of this sample is uncertain.

The chain recombines TRBV6-6 with TRBJ1-2; possible D gene TRBD1, 5 bases. Trimming took 2 bases from V and 7 from J, leaving 11 bases between them. In germline, CDR1 is MNHNY, CDR2 SVGAGI (reference sequence). The length of the CDR3 is 13 residues. The CDR3, as DNA: TGTGCCAGCAGTTACAGGGGCGCAAGTGGCTACACCTTC. Residues: CASSYRGASGYTF.

CDR3 nucleotides: TGTGCCATCAGTGAAGGAGCGGGGGCCTCCTACGAGCAGTACTTC. The encoded protein is CAISEGAGASYEQYF. The V call is TRBV10-3, the J call TRBJ2-7; 8 positions match TRBD2. The CDR3 is made up of 15 amino acids. V was pared by 3 bases and J by 0 bases, with 4 bases of the junction left unmatched. Germline-derived CDR1 and CDR2 are ENHRY and SYGVKD.